Sequencing of this TCR beta chain was carried out in a study of identical twins. Study-wide points: Less excess twin sharing appeared in beta out-of-frame sequences.

This clonotype was observed at least ten times. Its antigen is currently unknown. V lost 2 bases, J lost 4 bases, and 8 bases lay in between. This CDR3 has 13 amino acids. Addition of a universal primer site occurred through template switching, and cDNA carried unique molecular identifiers. TCRdb re-called the 5' RACE reads through MiXCR, storing one row per CDR3 protein. Among 600,000 to 800,000 distinct CDR3 sequences listed, about 20% were seen once. The data were also submitted as part of a second study, on T cells expressing NK-cell markers. From that study: Obtained from sorted CD3+CD56+NKG2C+, CD3+CD56+NKG2C- and CD3+CD56-NKG2C+ T cells were the TCR beta repertoires.

This chain links TRBV12-3 or TRBV12-4 with TRBJ1-1; D may be TRBD1 (5 bases). This clonotype was sampled from a woman younger than 35 in good health. Specimen: PBMCs. The CDR3 nucleotides read TGTGCCAGCAGTTTACAGGGCGGCACTGAAGCTTTCTTT. It translates to CASSLQGGTEAFF.